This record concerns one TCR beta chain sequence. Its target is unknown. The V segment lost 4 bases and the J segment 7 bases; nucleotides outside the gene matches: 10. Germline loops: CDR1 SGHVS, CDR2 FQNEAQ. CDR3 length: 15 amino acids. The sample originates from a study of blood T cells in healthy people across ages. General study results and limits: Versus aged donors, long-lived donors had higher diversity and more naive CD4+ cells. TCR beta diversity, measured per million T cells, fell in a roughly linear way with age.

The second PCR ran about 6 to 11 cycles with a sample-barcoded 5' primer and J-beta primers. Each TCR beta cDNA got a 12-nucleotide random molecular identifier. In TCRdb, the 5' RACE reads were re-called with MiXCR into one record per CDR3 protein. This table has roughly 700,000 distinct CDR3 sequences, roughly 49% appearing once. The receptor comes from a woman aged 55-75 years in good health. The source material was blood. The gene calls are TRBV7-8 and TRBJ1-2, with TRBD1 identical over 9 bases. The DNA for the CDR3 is TGTGCCAGCAGCTCTCGGGACAGGGTTCTCTCTGGCTACACCTTC. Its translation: CASSSRDRVLSGYTF. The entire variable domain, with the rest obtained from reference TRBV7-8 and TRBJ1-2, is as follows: GAGVSQSPRYKVAKRGQDVALRCDPISGHVSLFWYQQALGQGPEFLTYFQNEAQLDKSGLPSDRFFAERPEGSVSTLKIQRTQQEDSAVYLCASSSRDRVLSGYTFGSGTRLTVV.